The present T cell receptor (beta chain) was sequenced within a study of cytomegalovirus exposure and HLA in healthy donors. The V gene end was trimmed by 4 bases and the J gene end by 6 bases; junction bases not matched to a gene: 12. CDR3 size: 15 residues. Per the germline V gene, CDR1 is SEHNR and CDR2 is FQNEAQ (reference sequence). Donors sampled were nominally healthy, though unrecorded immune exposures were likely. With 60 Vbeta and 13 Jbeta primers, the PCR was carried out. The repertoire was sequenced with immunoSEQ multiplex PCR; TCRdb's copy has only in-frame clones and lacks some. Among about 140,000 clones listed, roughly four fifths were seen once. General study results and limits: Equally common other TCR beta chains were less clonally expanded than HLA-associated ones, a later analysis found. An analysis done earlier found most TCR beta V segments productive about 87% or about 30% of the time. Across donors, sequencing depth was assumed by presence/absence analyses to be roughly uniform.

A note on this clone: Its antigen is unidentified.

The chain is built from TRBV7-9 and TRBJ2-7; 7 bases line up with TRBD1. The clonotype was recovered from a man aged 18 to 29 in good health and CMV-seropositive. Sequencing was done on a sample of PBMCs. The DNA for the CDR3 is TGTGCCAGCAGCTCGTACCTAACAGGGGCGGTCGAGCAGTACTTC. Translation: CASSSYLTGAVEQYF.